This TCR beta chain is from a study of neurological immune-mediated disorders. Trimming removed 6 bases from V and 9 bases from J; junction bases left unmatched: 19. The length of the CDR3 is 17 residues. Germline CDR1 reads DFQATT; CDR2 reads SNEGSKA (reference sequence). TCRdb itself ran the 5' RACE reads through MiXCR, one entry per CDR3 protein. The sample carries fewer than 20,000 distinct CDR3 sequences, over 25% recorded once. The receptor comes from a man aged 50 to 59 with HTLV-1-associated myelopathy (HAM/TSP). The rearrangement uses TRBV20-1 and TRBJ2-1, with TRBD1 identical over 11 bases. Sequencing was done on a sample of PBMCs. The CDR3 reads CSATGDRGSLARGEQFF. DNA for the CDR3: TGCAGTGCCACAGGGGACAGGGGGTCCTTGGCTCGGGGTGAGCAGTTCTTC.